Following are 28 T cell receptor beta chains from one sample sequenced in a study of cytomegalovirus exposure and HLA in healthy donors. The PCR employed 60 Vbeta primers together with 13 Jbeta primers. Libraries were prepared by immunoSEQ multiplex PCR; TCRdb keeps only in-frame clonotypes and omits some of them. The sample yields around 62,000 clones, over 70% seen once. Specimen: PBMCs. All receptors derive from a man in his 60s in good health and CMV-seropositive.

V is TRBV4-1 and J is TRBJ2-1, with 10 bases lining up with TRBD2. Losses at the gene ends were 5 bases for V and 2 bases for J; bases not matched to a gene: 12. Germline CDR1 reads MGHRA; CDR2 reads YSYEKL. The CDR3 has 18 residues. The CDR3 DNA follows: TGCGCCAGCAGCAGACTACTAGCGGGGTTTGAAGCCTACAATGAGCAGTTCTTC. It is translated as CASSRLLAGFEAYNEQFF.

The genes are TRBV7-2 and TRBJ2-2; TRBD2 matches 11 bases. The J segment lost 0 bases and the V segment lost 1 base, leaving 4 bases of the junction unmatched. Germline-derived CDR1 and CDR2 are SGHTA and FQGNSA. This CDR3 is built from 18 residues. CDR3 region: CASSLVGLAVANTGELFF. The CDR3 nucleotides are TGTGCCAGCAGCTTAGTGGGACTAGCGGTCGCGAACACCGGGGAGCTGTTTTTT. The full variable domain, completed using reference TRBV7-2 and TRBJ2-2, is GAGVSQSPSNKVTEKGKDVELRCDPISGHTALYWYRQSLGQGLEFLIYFQGNSAPDKSGLPSDRFSAERTGGSVSTLTIQRTQQEDSAVYLCASSLVGLAVANTGELFFGEGSRLTVL.

The J gene is TRBJ1-5, the V gene TRBV7-9; TRBD1 agrees at 7 bases. Germline V CDR1 and CDR2: SEHNR, FQNEAQ (reference sequence). The junction had 4 bases not matched to a gene; V was cut back by 3 bases and J by 8 bases. This CDR3 has 13 residues. The CDR3 nucleotides read TGTGCCAGCAGCTTTTCAGGACAGGAGCCCCAGCATTTT. It yields the protein CASSFSGQEPQHF. Variable domain in full (rest from reference TRBV7-9 and TRBJ1-5): DTGVSQNPRHKITKRGQNVTFRCDPISEHNRLYWYRQTLGQGPEFLTYFQNEAQLEKSRLLSDRFSAERPKGSFSTLEIQRTEQGDSAMYLCASSFSGQEPQHFGDGTRLSIL.

This clone was seen a single time. This chain uses TRBV7-2 with TRBJ2-1, with 11 bases fitting TRBD2. Germline lookup yields CDR1 SGHTA and CDR2 FQGNSA. Trimming at V came to 4 bases and at J to 7 bases, leaving 9 bases not matched to a gene. This CDR3 has 16 residues. The CDR3, as DNA: TGTGCCAGCAGCTACCTAGCGGGGGGACCGAGGAATGAGCAGTTCTTC. It translates to CASSYLAGGPRNEQFF.

This clone came up once. Compared with germline, one end of the junction differs, possibly owing to a read error. The rearrangement uses TRBV7-7 and TRBJ2-6; TRBD1 might be the D (6 bases). CDR1 is SSHAT, CDR2 FNYEAQ, per germline (reference sequence). This CDR3 has 15 residues. CDR3 in amino acids: CASSLGAPGANVLTF. The DNA for the CDR3 is TGTGCTAGCAGCTTGGGGGCGCCTGGGGCCAACGTCCTGACTTTC.

The rearrangement uses TRBV27 and TRBJ2-1; 8 nucleotides line up with TRBD2. This CDR3 region has 16 residues. The germline V gene encodes CDR1 MNHEY and CDR2 SMNVEV (reference sequence). Trimming cost V 5 bases and J 3 bases; bases outside gene matches: 9. The CDR3 nucleotides are TGTGCCAGCAGTACCCGGACTAGCAGAAGCTACAATGAGCAGTTCTTC. Translated: CASSTRTSRSYNEQFF.

This clone was recorded once. This sequence joins TRBV4-2 and TRBJ2-5; possibly TRBD2 for D (5 bases). The CDR3 is 15 amino acids. The V and J ends lost 0 bases and 5 bases respectively, with 13 bases between them. Germline assignment: CDR1 LGHNA and CDR2 YNFKEQ. The CDR3 loop reads CASSQDNRGMETQYF. For the CDR3, the DNA is TGTGCCAGCAGCCAAGATAACCGGGGTATGGAGACCCAGTACTTC.

CDR3 DNA sequence: TGCGCCAGCAGCTCGGGACAGGGCTATGAGCAGTTCTTC. Translating gives CASSSGQGYEQFF. This chain links TRBV5-1 with TRBJ2-1, with 9 bases identical to TRBD1. Germline-derived CDR1 and CDR2 are SGHRS and YFSETQ. There are 13 residues in the CDR3. V lost 3 bases to trimming and J lost 8 bases; unmatched junction nucleotides: 3.

In DNA form, the CDR3 reads TGTGCCAGCAGCCGGGGGGCCGGGAGTCTCTCCTACAATGAGCAGTTCTTC. As protein: CASSRGAGSLSYNEQFF. The V and J genes are TRBV5-5 and TRBJ2-1; possibly TRBD2 for D (7 bases). V was shortened by 4 bases and J by 0 bases, with 17 bases between the two germline ends. The CDR3 covers 17 residues. Germline V gene lookup returns CDR1 SGHKS and CDR2 YYEKEE (reference sequence).

This chain joins TRBV7-8 and TRBJ1-5; D gene uncertain. The CDR3 loop spans 14 amino acids. V shed 5 bases and J shed 11 bases, with 19 bases lying between them. The germline gives CDR1 SGHVS, CDR2 FQNEAQ. CDR3 sequence reads: CASSAWTDFRAQHF. The CDR3 coding sequence is TGTGCCAGCAGCGCCTGGACGGACTTTCGGGCCCAGCATTTT.

The chain joins TRBV11-2 to TRBJ2-5; TRBD2 matches at 14 bases. The CDR3 is made up of 16 amino acids. The germline CDR1 and CDR2 sequences are SGHAT and FQNNGV. J gave up 3 bases and V 5 bases, and 5 bases lay outside the gene matches. For the CDR3, the DNA is TGTGCCAGCAGCCCACTGGGACTAGCGGGAGAAGAGACCCAGTACTTC. Protein sequence: CASSPLGLAGEETQYF.

This clone was counted once. The chain has TRBV15 and TRBJ2-5; possibly TRBD2 for D (5 bases). Trimming removed 0 bases from V and 3 bases from J, with 11 bases in between. This CDR3 region has 15 residues. The germline V gene has CDR1 LNHNV and CDR2 YYDKDF (reference sequence). DNA for the CDR3: TGTGCCACCAGCAGAGATCTTGGGGAGAAAGAGACCCAGTACTTC. Protein: CATSRDLGEKETQYF.

J is TRBJ1-6 and V is TRBV7-8; TRBD1 matches 8 bases. Germline CDR1 is SGHVS and CDR2 is FQNEAQ. CDR3 length equals 15 residues. Trimming at V came to 5 bases and at J to 7 bases, leaving 7 bases not matched to a gene. The CDR3 bases are TGTGCCAGCAGCCTCGGACAGGGAGCAAATTCACCCCTCCACTTT. Protein sequence: CASSLGQGANSPLHF. The entire variable domain, with the rest obtained from reference TRBV7-8 and TRBJ1-6, is as follows: GAGVSQSPRYKVAKRGQDVALRCDPISGHVSLFWYQQALGQGPEFLTYFQNEAQLDKSGLPSDRFFAERPEGSVSTLKIQRTQQEDSAVYLCASSLGQGANSPLHFGNGTRLTVT.

The rearrangement uses TRBV7-8 and TRBJ2-4; 10 nucleotides line up with TRBD2. V dropped 5 bases and J dropped 1; count of bases not matched to a gene: 14. Germline V lookup: CDR1 SGHVS, CDR2 FQNEAQ. CDR3 length: 19 residues. The CDR3 loop is CASSPLAAGGPGAKNIQYF. For the CDR3, the DNA is TGTGCCAGCAGCCCCCTGGCAGCGGGAGGGCCCGGGGCCAAAAACATTCAGTACTTC.

V usage is TRBV7-9 and J usage is TRBJ1-3, with D perhaps TRBD1 (5 bases). The CDR3 has 15 residues. V was pared by 1 base and J by 4 bases, with 11 bases between. The germline gives CDR1 SEHNR, CDR2 FQNEAQ (reference sequence). CDR3 nucleotides: TGTGCCAGCAGCTTAGGACGCAGGGCGGGAAACACCATATATTTT. Translated, it gives CASSLGRRAGNTIYF.

Only a few counts were recorded for this clone. V gene TRBV6-1 combines with J gene TRBJ1-5, with D possibly matching TRBD1 (5 bases). CDR3 size: 15 residues. Germline V gene sequence: CDR1 MNHNS, CDR2 SASEGT. Trimming stripped 5 bases from V and 2 bases from J, with 13 bases between. The CDR3 spells CASSRGNGGNQPQHF. The DNA for the CDR3 is TGTGCCAGCAGTAGGGGCAACGGCGGCAATCAGCCCCAGCATTTT.

This clone was counted a few times. The rearrangement joins TRBV10-1 to TRBJ2-2; TRBD1 is a possible D gene (6 bases). The CDR3 runs to 16 residues. V was pared by 2 bases and J by 2 bases, with 12 bases between. Germline CDR1 is WNHNN and CDR2 is SYGVQD (reference sequence). The CDR3 region has the DNA TGCGCCAGCAGTGAGGTGACAGGACCCAACACCGGGGAGCTGTTTTTT. It encodes CASSEVTGPNTGELFF.

V usage is TRBV7-9 and J usage is TRBJ1-2; D unclear. Trimming removed 1 base at V and 5 bases at J, with 5 bases between. The CDR3 totals 12 residues. In germline, CDR1 is SEHNR, CDR2 FQNEAQ (reference sequence). The CDR3 nucleotides are TGTGCCAGCAGCTTAGGGGAGTATGGCTACACCTTC. Amino acid sequence: CASSLGEYGYTF.

The chain carries TRBV5-4 and TRBJ1-4; D remains unclear. V lost 3 bases and J 5 bases, leaving 8 bases between the germline ends. This CDR3 is 13 amino acids long. The germline CDR1 and CDR2 sequences are SGHNT and YYREEE (reference sequence). DNA of the CDR3: TGTGCCAGCAGCTCCAACCAGAATGAAAAACTGTTTTTT. Protein product: CASSSNQNEKLFF. The full variable domain, with the rest looked up from reference TRBV5-4 and TRBJ1-4, is ETGVTQSPTHLIKTRGQQVTLRCSSQSGHNTVSWYQQALGQGPQFIFQYYREEENGRGNFPPRFSGLQFPNYSSELNVNALELDDSALYLCASSSNQNEKLFFGSGTQLSVL.

The V call is TRBV5-1, the J call TRBJ1-2, with D perhaps matching TRBD1 (6 bases). This CDR3 is built from 15 residues. V lost 4 bases and J 2 bases, leaving 15 bases between the germline ends. The germline V gene has CDR1 SGHRS and CDR2 YFSETQ. The CDR3 region has the DNA TGCGCCAGCAGCCTAGGGGGAGAAGGAAACTATGGCTACACCTTC. Protein sequence: CASSLGGEGNYGYTF.

The chain is built from TRBV11-1 and TRBJ2-3; D is perhaps TRBD2 (5 bases). Germline CDR1 is SGHAT and CDR2 is FQDESV (reference sequence). The CDR3 has 14 amino acids. The germline V and J ends were trimmed by 5 bases and 0 bases, with 9 bases remaining between them. The CDR3 sequence: CASSPSGSTDTQYF. The CDR3 bases are TGTGCCAGCAGCCCAAGCGGAAGCACAGATACGCAGTATTTT.

This chain uses TRBV6-1 with TRBJ1-1, with 11 bases fitting TRBD1. CDR3 size: 16 residues. V shed 0 bases and J 4 bases; nucleotides not matched to a gene: 4. Germline CDR1 MNHNS, CDR2 SASEGT. CDR3 in amino acids: CASSEAGGTGGTEAFF. CDR3 nucleotide sequence: TGTGCCAGCAGTGAAGCCGGGGGGACAGGGGGCACTGAAGCTTTCTTT.

The gene calls are TRBV7-9 and TRBJ1-4, with a possible D match to TRBD1 (6 bases). Germline V CDR1 and CDR2: SEHNR, FQNEAQ (reference sequence). The CDR3 contains 14 residues. V was clipped by 7 bases and J by 7 bases, with 16 bases between them. The CDR3 region is CASTSTGLSEKLFF. The CDR3 DNA follows: TGTGCCAGCACCTCCACAGGGTTGAGTGAAAAACTGTTTTTT.

The V and J genes are TRBV11-2 and TRBJ1-1; possible D gene TRBD1, 5 bases. The CDR3 has 14 amino acids. Germline-derived CDR1 and CDR2 are SGHAT and FQNNGV. V was pared by 3 bases and J by 0 bases, with 8 bases between. This chain's CDR3 is CASSFDSMNTEAFF. The CDR3 DNA reads TGTGCCAGCAGCTTTGACAGCATGAACACTGAAGCTTTCTTT.

Comment on this clone: Germline and junction disagree at one end, which may indicate a read error. The sample carries other DNA sequences with the same CDR3. V gene TRBV18 combines with J gene TRBJ1-1; a possible D gene is TRBD1 (6 bases). The CDR3 totals 14 residues. Per germline, CDR1 KGHSH and CDR2 LQKENI. The CDR3 nucleotides are TGCGCCAGCTCACCCCGACAGGAAGGGACTGAAGCTTTCTTT. It encodes CASSPRQEGTEAFF.

J is TRBJ1-2 and V is TRBV5-1; possible D gene TRBD1, 6 bases. Germline CDR1 reads SGHRS; CDR2 reads YFSETQ. The CDR3 length is 12 residues. V was clipped by 0 bases and J by 9 bases, with 9 bases between them. The CDR3 loop is CASSLGQGSYTF. CDR3 nucleotide sequence: TGCGCCAGCAGCTTGGGCCAGGGGAGCTACACCTTC.

The J gene is TRBJ2-7, the V gene TRBV25-1; 7 bases agree with TRBD1. The CDR3 extends over 15 amino acids. Losses at the gene ends were 3 bases for V and 2 bases for J; bases not matched to a gene: 7. Germline V gene sequence: CDR1 MGHDK, CDR2 SYGVNS. CDR3 sequence: CASSDPTGTAYEQYF. The CDR3 nucleotides are TGTGCCAGCAGTGATCCCACCGGGACAGCCTACGAGCAGTACTTC.

This sequence joins TRBV29-1 and TRBJ2-7; TRBD1 matches at 11 bases. J gave up 2 bases and V 3 bases, and 0 bases lay outside the gene matches. There are 13 residues in the CDR3. Looked up from germline, CDR1 is SQVTM and CDR2 is ANQGSEA. CDR3 bases: TGCAGCGTTGAGGGACAGGGGGCCTACGAGCAGTACTTC. It yields the protein CSVEGQGAYEQYF.